This T cell receptor (beta chain) comes out of a study of T cell changes during pregnancy in multiple sclerosis. Clones were sequenced by immunoSEQ multiplex PCR, and TCRdb holds only the in-frame ones, with some missing. The sample consists of about 110,000 clones, 92% of them appearing once. Trimming shortened V by 2 bases and J by 2 bases, and 14 bases separated the two germline ends. The CDR3 is made up of 16 amino acids. The V gene's germline CDR1 is SGHVS and CDR2 FNYEAQ. The V and J genes are TRBV7-6 and TRBJ2-3; D may be TRBD1 (6 bases). Sequencing was performed on peripheral blood, taken in the third trimester of pregnancy. The sequence was obtained from a female donor with multiple sclerosis, enrolled in a pregnancy study. The CDR3 DNA reads TGTGCCAGCAGCTTAATAGTACAGGGCCCCACAGATACGCAGTATTTT. It specifies CASSLIVQGPTDTQYF.